This T cell receptor (beta chain) came from a study of blood T cell repertoires in COVID-19. Assay: immunoSEQ multiplex PCR; the TCRdb copy retains only in-frame clones and omits some. The table lists 270,000 or so clones, about nine tenths of them singletons, with about 0.94% in the top ten. The germline V and J ends were trimmed by 0 bases and 0 bases, with 6 bases remaining between them. Germline V gene data show CDR1 as MGHRA and CDR2 as YSYEKL. CDR3 size: 15 residues. The clonotype originates from a woman in her thirties or forties who had recovered from COVID-19. What was sequenced was peripheral blood. The chain employs TRBV4-1 and TRBJ2-4; the D gene is possibly TRBD2 (5 bases). The CDR3 bases are TGCGCCAGCAGCCAAGATGGACTAGCCAAAAACATTCAGTACTTC. Translating it yields CASSQDGLAKNIQYF.